This T cell receptor (beta chain) was sequenced during a study of identical twins (dated by TCRdb to 2016 to 2017). Broadly, across the study: The study deep-sequenced TCR alpha and beta repertoires from monozygotic twins, unrelated adults of various ages and cord blood to test whether fetal clonotypes persist. To rule out contamination, replicate twin experiments were performed at different times with different library preparation protocols. Results the study describes overall, beyond this receptor: Out-of-frame TCR alpha sharing in monozygotic twins was systematically underestimated by recombination models, whereas sharing between unrelated individuals was in agreement with the recombination models. Fewer insertions were carried by abundant cord blood beta clonotypes; a weaker similar trend was observed in young adult naive repertoires, while no such trend was observed in memory repertoires. In beta out-of-frame sequences, excess twin sharing was weaker, because having fewer shared sequences lowered the signal-to-noise ratio. Conclusions relied on cross-sectional statistical analysis, since the same donors could not be followed over many years. Compared with coincidental sharing between unrelated individuals, out-of-frame TCR alpha sequences shared between twins showed an excess of sequences with low generation probability. Zero-insertion analyses could be partly confounded by invariant T cells such as MAIT and iNKT, though diverse VJ usage argued against such confounding for most clonotypes.

Only healthy Caucasian donors were included. Three pairs of female monozygotic twins, all aged about 18 to 30 years, made up the twin cohort. Positive isolation kits from Invitrogen were used to isolate CD4+ and CD8+ T cell populations. The library was made by 5' RACE. TCRdb shows the sequencer as Illumina HiSeq 2000. A universal primer binding site was introduced by template switching, and a unique molecular identifier was present in the final cDNA, enabling accurate counting of TCR cDNA molecules. Specific primers in the conserved constant-segment region were used to synthesize first-strand cDNA for TCR alpha and beta chains. To control for contamination, every cDNA library was double barcoded, receiving both a SMART-Mk sample barcode and Illumina barcodes. Two successive PCR steps introduced TruSeq adapter sequences along with Illumina sample barcodes. The Illumina HiSeq platform was used with custom primers to sequence TCR alpha and beta cDNA libraries. The study's processing was this. MiGEC was used to process raw reads and extract unique molecular identifiers, and MiXCR was used to find CDR3 positions. Recombination models were inferred per individual with the repgenHMM and IGoR tools using an EM algorithm. Shared clonotype analysis was performed with the tcR package in R, normalizing sharing by the product of cloneset sizes. Out-of-frame nonproductive sequences were analyzed to study raw recombination free of thymic and clonal selection effects. The public reads were run again by TCRdb, first through fastp at Q25 and then through MiXCR, and only productive beta chains were kept. Merged by CDR3 protein, the rows form single entries marked with the most common genes and DNA. V and J calls and clone size were set by TCRdb, not the authors. Present in this sample are hundreds of thousands of distinct CDR3 sequences, 10% to 15% of which were seen just once. The leading ten clones occupy 7.2% of the sample.

As concerns this clonotype: Its binding antigen is unknown. Per-base qualities were not stored, and no clone one base away is much larger.

These same data were also listed under a study on yellow fever vaccine responses in identical twins. As the second paper documents: According to the authors, in identical twins the way T cells responded to vaccination appeared partly convergent and partly personalized. In identical twins, the study followed T cell clones that responded to the vaccine with precision.

The receptor was derived from a woman aged 18-29 years in good health. Sequencing was carried out using CD8+ T cells sorted from blood.

The CDR3 protein: CASQMSWEQFF. The DNA sequence is TGTGCCAGCCAAATGAGCTGGGAGCAGTTCTTC. The V and J segments used are TRBV12-3 or TRBV12-4 and TRBJ2-1, with the D gene not confidently named. From cysteine to phenylalanine, the CDR3 is 11 amino acids long. Left in the record is the CDR3 DNA by itself, 33 bases read in frame from the first base. V is cut by 8 bases and J by 10 bases, and the space between the germline ends is 12 bases.